The rows below give T cell receptor beta chains drawn from one sample of a study of shared clonotypes between healthy human individuals. Only in-frame clones appear in the TCRdb table, and some are missing; sequencing was by immunoSEQ multiplex PCR. The repertoire includes over 2 million clones, approximately 94% of them detected once, and roughly 1.1% sits in the top ten. Source material: naive CD8+ T cells sorted from blood. All receptors derive from a man between 18 and 29 years old in good health. The CDR3 runs from the conserved cysteine through the conserved F or W. A D gene is named only where the DNA matches it firmly. Size is stated for part of the rows, as once, few or many counts, or as a class when the clone is expanded.

clone size	V gene	J gene	D gene	CDR3 protein	CDR3 DNA
-	TRBV4-3	TRBJ2-7	TRBD1	CASSTDRGDYEQYF	TGCGCCAGCAGCACGGACAGGGGAGACTACGAGCAGTACTTC
-	TRBV6-6	TRBJ1-2	-	CASSRDGGYTF	TGTGCCAGCAGTAGAGATGGTGGCTACACCTTC
-	TRBV29-1	TRBJ2-1	TRBD2	CSVIGTSGFLYSYNEQFF	TGCAGCGTTATAGGGACTAGCGGGTTTCTTTACTCCTACAATGAGCAGTTCTTC
once	TRBV13	TRBJ1-2	-	CASSLLGGYYGYTF	TGTGCCAGCAGCTTATTGGGGGGTTACTATGGCTACACCTTC
-	TRBV19	TRBJ1-5	-	CASTPGGVGNQPQHF	TGTGCCAGTACCCCCGGGGGGGTCGGCAATCAGCCCCAGCATTTT
-	TRBV2	TRBJ2-5	-	CASSEARVEGPGTQYF	TGTGCCAGCAGTGAAGCGAGGGTGGAGGGGCCGGGGACCCAGTACTTC
-	TRBV2	TRBJ2-7	-	CASSDFLESYEQYF	TGTGCCAGCAGTGATTTTTTAGAGTCCTACGAGCAGTACTTC
-	TRBV19	TRBJ1-1	-	CASMGGAVVDEAFF	TGTGCCAGTATGGGGGGCGCCGTCGTCGATGAAGCTTTCTTT
-	TRBV5-4	TRBJ1-2	TRBD1	CASRDPGQIKGDGYTF	TGTGCCAGCAGGGATCCGGGACAGATAAAGGGTGATGGCTACACCTTC
-	TRBV7-2	TRBJ2-3	-	CASSLDSGITDTQYF	TGTGCCAGCAGCTTAGATTCCGGGATCACAGATACGCAGTATTTT
-	TRBV4-1	TRBJ2-7	TRBD2	CASSQGLAGGTTYEQYF	TGCGCCAGCAGCCAAGGTCTAGCGGGGGGCACAACCTACGAGCAGTACTTC
-	TRBV7-9	TRBJ2-7	TRBD2	CASSLALADYEQYF	TGTGCCAGCAGCTTAGCACTAGCGGATTACGAGCAGTACTTC
once	TRBV10-3	TRBJ2-2	-	CAVSGGIDAGELFF	TGTGCCGTATCAGGGGGGATTGACGCCGGGGAGCTGTTTTTT
-	TRBV10-3	TRBJ2-1	TRBD1	CAISPGQARLRFF	TGTGCCATCAGTCCTGGACAGGCACGGTTACGGTTCTTC
-	TRBV11-2	TRBJ1-5	-	CASSLAVGGPQHF	TGTGCCAGCAGCTTAGCCGTAGGGGGGCCCCAGCATTTT
-	TRBV4-1	TRBJ2-5	-	CASTLEGELQETQYF	TGCGCCAGCACCTTGGAGGGGGAACTGCAAGAGACCCAGTACTTC
-	TRBV11-2	TRBJ2-7	-	CASSLVVQGHEQYF	TGTGCCAGCAGCTTAGTAGTCCAGGGGCACGAGCAGTACTTC
-	TRBV19	TRBJ2-3	-	CASSLRAGDTQYF	TGTGCCAGTAGCCTGAGGGCCGGAGATACGCAGTATTTT
-	TRBV5-4	TRBJ2-3	-	CASTPGYTDTQYF	TGTGCCAGCACCCCAGGGTACACAGATACGCAGTATTTT
-	TRBV4-3	TRBJ2-2	TRBD2	CASSPILAGGTGELFF	TGCGCCAGCAGCCCTATACTAGCGGGAGGGACCGGGGAGCTGTTTTTT
-	TRBV27	TRBJ1-4	-	CASSPSGKGHATNEKLFF	TGTGCCAGCAGTCCATCGGGTAAAGGGCATGCAACTAATGAAAAACTGTTTTTT
-	TRBV6-1	TRBJ2-1	-	CASTSRAEQFF	TGTGCCAGCACTTCACGCGCGGAGCAGTTCTTC
-	TRBV4-3	TRBJ2-6	-	CASSRLTGLSGANVLTF	TGCGCCAGCAGCCGCCTGACAGGACTCTCTGGGGCCAACGTCCTGACTTTC
-	TRBV7-9	TRBJ1-2	-	CASSLTGTPANYGYTF	TGTGCCAGCAGCTTAACTGGGACGCCTGCTAACTATGGCTACACCTTC
-	TRBV29-1	TRBJ2-5	TRBD2	CSVEGLAGVQETQYF	TGCAGCGTTGAGGGGCTAGCGGGAGTCCAAGAGACCCAGTACTTC
-	TRBV15	TRBJ2-3	-	CATSSPYTDTQYF	TGTGCCACCAGCAGCCCATACACAGATACGCAGTATTTT
-	TRBV7-9	TRBJ1-4	TRBD1	CASSPPWDRGDNEKLFF	TGTGCCAGCAGCCCCCCTTGGGACAGGGGCGATAATGAAAAACTGTTTTTT